This T cell receptor beta chain was recorded in a study of blood T cell repertoires in COVID-19. Study at large: The United States, Italy and Spain provided the acute and convalescent COVID-19 samples.

Original processing notes: Reference gene primer amplification yielded estimated nucleated cell counts. The assay was immunoSEQ multiplex PCR, and TCRdb's table has in-frame clones only and misses some. V and J calls plus clone size are reproduced from that table; the DNA served to infer D and trimming. The sample lists 350,000 to 450,000 clones; roughly nine tenths were seen once. CDR1 and CDR2 from the germline V gene are MGHRA and YSYEKL. This CDR3 has 15 residues. The V gene lost 4 bases and the J gene lost 8 bases, with 20 bases spanning the gap. The sample was PBMCs or T cells enriched from blood (not recorded which). The V gene is TRBV4-1, the J gene TRBJ1-1, with a possible D match to TRBD1 (5 bases). This TCR came from a woman aged 30 to 39 who had recovered from COVID-19. The chain's CDR3 is CASSPHGFQGVEAFF. The CDR3 DNA reads as TGCGCCAGCAGCCCCCATGGGTTTCAGGGTGTCGAAGCTTTCTTT.